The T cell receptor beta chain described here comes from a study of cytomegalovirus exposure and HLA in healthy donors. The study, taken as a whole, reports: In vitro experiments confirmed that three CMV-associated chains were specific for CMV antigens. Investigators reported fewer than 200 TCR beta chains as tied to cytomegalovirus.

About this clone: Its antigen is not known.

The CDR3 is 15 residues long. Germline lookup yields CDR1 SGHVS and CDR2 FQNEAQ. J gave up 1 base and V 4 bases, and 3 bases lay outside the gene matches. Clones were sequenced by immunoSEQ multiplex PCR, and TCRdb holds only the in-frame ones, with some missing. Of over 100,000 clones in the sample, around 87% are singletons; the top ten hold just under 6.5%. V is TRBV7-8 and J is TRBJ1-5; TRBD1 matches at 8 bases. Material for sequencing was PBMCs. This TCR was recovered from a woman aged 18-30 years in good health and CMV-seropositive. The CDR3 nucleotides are TGTGCCAGCAGCTCAGGGGGCTGGAGCAATCAGCCCCAGCATTTT. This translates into CASSSGGWSNQPQHF.